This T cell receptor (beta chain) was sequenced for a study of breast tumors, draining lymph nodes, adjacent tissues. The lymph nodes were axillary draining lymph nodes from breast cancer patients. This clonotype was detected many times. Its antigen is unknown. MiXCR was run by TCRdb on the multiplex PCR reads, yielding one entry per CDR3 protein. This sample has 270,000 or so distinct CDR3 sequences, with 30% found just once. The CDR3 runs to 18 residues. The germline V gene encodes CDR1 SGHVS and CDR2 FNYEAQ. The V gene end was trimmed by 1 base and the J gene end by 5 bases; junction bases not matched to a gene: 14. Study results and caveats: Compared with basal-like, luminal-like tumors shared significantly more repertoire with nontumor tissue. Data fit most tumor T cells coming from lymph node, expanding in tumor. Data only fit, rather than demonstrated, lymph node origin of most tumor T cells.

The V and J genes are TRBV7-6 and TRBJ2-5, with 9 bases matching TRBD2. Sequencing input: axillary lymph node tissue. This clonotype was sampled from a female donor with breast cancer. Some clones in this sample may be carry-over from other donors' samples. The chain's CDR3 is CASSLVSMPREGQETQYF. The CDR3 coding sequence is TGTGCCAGCAGCTTAGTTAGTATGCCGCGGGAGGGCCAGGAGACCCAGTACTTC.